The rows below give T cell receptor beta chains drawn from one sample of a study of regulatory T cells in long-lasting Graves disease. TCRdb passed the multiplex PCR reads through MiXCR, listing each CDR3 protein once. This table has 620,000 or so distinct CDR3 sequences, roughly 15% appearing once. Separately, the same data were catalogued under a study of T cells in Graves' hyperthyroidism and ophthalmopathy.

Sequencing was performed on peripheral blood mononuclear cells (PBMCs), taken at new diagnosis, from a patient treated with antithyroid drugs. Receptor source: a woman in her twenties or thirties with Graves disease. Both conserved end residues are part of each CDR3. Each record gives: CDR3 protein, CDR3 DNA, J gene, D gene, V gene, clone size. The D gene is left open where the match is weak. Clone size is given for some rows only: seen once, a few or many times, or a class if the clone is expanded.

CDR3aa: CASSSRPKTEAFF
CDR3nt: TGTGCCAGCAGTTCAAGGCCTAAGACTGAAGCTTTCTTT
j_gene: TRBJ1-1
d_gene: -
v_gene: TRBV28
abundance: few

CDR3aa: CASGVADEQYF
CDR3nt: TGTGCCAGCGGGGTCGCAGACGAGCAGTACTTC
j_gene: TRBJ2-7
d_gene: -
v_gene: TRBV2
abundance: many

CDR3aa: CASSPQGITNEKLFF
CDR3nt: TGTGCCAGCAGCCCTCAGGGGATTACTAATGAAAAACTGTTTTTT
j_gene: TRBJ1-4
d_gene: -
v_gene: TRBV7-2
abundance: many

CDR3aa: CASSLYAENQPQHF
CDR3nt: TGTGCCAGCAGTTTATACGCAGAAAATCAGCCCCAGCATTTT
j_gene: TRBJ1-5
d_gene: -
v_gene: TRBV27
abundance: -

CDR3aa: CASSLSGGLDEQFF
CDR3nt: TGTGCCAGCAGCTTATCTGGGGGGCTGGATGAGCAGTTCTTC
j_gene: TRBJ2-1
d_gene: -
v_gene: TRBV7-2
abundance: many

CDR3aa: CACDGLSDTQYF
CDR3nt: TGTGCCTGTGACGGGCTTAGCGATACGCAGTATTTT
j_gene: TRBJ2-3
d_gene: -
v_gene: TRBV30
abundance: many

CDR3aa: CASSFEALGPYEQYF
CDR3nt: TGTGCCAGCAGCTTCGAAGCCTTAGGGCCCTACGAGCAGTACTTC
j_gene: TRBJ2-7
d_gene: -
v_gene: TRBV11-1
abundance: many

CDR3aa: CASSPTGDHQPQHF
CDR3nt: TGTGCCAGCTCACCGACAGGGGATCATCAGCCCCAGCATTTT
j_gene: TRBJ1-5
d_gene: TRBD1
v_gene: TRBV18
abundance: many

CDR3aa: CASSPQSLNQPQHF
CDR3nt: TGCGCCAGCAGCCCACAATCGCTGAATCAGCCCCAGCATTTT
j_gene: TRBJ1-5
d_gene: -
v_gene: TRBV5-1
abundance: -

CDR3aa: CASSYSDRTEAFF
CDR3nt: TGTGCCAGCAGTTACTCGGACCGCACTGAAGCTTTCTTT
j_gene: TRBJ1-1
d_gene: -
v_gene: TRBV6-2/TRBV6-3
abundance: many

CDR3aa: CASSQGSGRTYGYTF
CDR3nt: TGTGCCAGCAGCCAAGGTTCGGGCAGAACGTATGGCTACACCTTC
j_gene: TRBJ1-2
d_gene: -
v_gene: TRBV3-1
abundance: many

CDR3aa: CASQLGAWAEAFF
CDR3nt: TGTGCCAGCCAACTCGGGGCTTGGGCTGAAGCTTTCTTT
j_gene: TRBJ1-1
d_gene: -
v_gene: TRBV25-1
abundance: few

CDR3aa: CSARDFGLALYNEQFF
CDR3nt: TGCAGTGCTAGAGATTTCGGACTAGCCCTGTACAATGAGCAGTTCTTC
j_gene: TRBJ2-1
d_gene: TRBD2
v_gene: TRBV20-1
abundance: few

CDR3aa: CASSPVGAGNTIYF
CDR3nt: TGTGCCAGCAGTCCCGTCGGGGCTGGAAACACCATATATTTT
j_gene: TRBJ1-3
d_gene: -
v_gene: TRBV6-1
abundance: few

CDR3aa: CASSAAIGRWFF
CDR3nt: TGTGCCAGTAGTGCAGCCATTGGTAGATGGTTCTTC
j_gene: TRBJ2-1
d_gene: -
v_gene: TRBV19
abundance: few

CDR3aa: CASSEWLGQEEKLFF
CDR3nt: TGTGCCAGCAGCGAATGGCTGGGACAGGAGGAGAAACTGTTTTTT
j_gene: TRBJ1-4
d_gene: TRBD1
v_gene: TRBV7-9
abundance: many

CDR3aa: CASTPRQGAYEQYF
CDR3nt: TGTGCCAGCACCCCTAGGCAGGGAGCCTACGAGCAGTACTTC
j_gene: TRBJ2-7
d_gene: -
v_gene: TRBV6-1
abundance: many

CDR3aa: CASSAWTGVAYEQYF
CDR3nt: TGTGCCAGCAGCGCCTGGACAGGGGTTGCCTACGAGCAGTACTTC
j_gene: TRBJ2-7
d_gene: TRBD1
v_gene: TRBV7-2
abundance: -

CDR3aa: CASPSNSNQPQHF
CDR3nt: TGTGCCAGTCCCTCTAATAGCAATCAGCCCCAGCATTTT
j_gene: TRBJ1-5
d_gene: -
v_gene: TRBV6-1
abundance: many

CDR3aa: CASKQQVEETQYF
CDR3nt: TGTGCCAGCAAGCAACAGGTAGAAGAGACCCAGTACTTC
j_gene: TRBJ2-5
d_gene: -
v_gene: TRBV28
abundance: few

CDR3aa: CASTGPAGEQFF
CDR3nt: TGTGCCAGCACCGGGCCCGCCGGTGAGCAGTTCTTC
j_gene: TRBJ2-1
d_gene: -
v_gene: TRBV27
abundance: few

CDR3aa: CAWSVLLASGINEQFF
CDR3nt: TGTGCCTGGAGTGTACTACTGGCCAGCGGGATAAATGAGCAGTTCTTC
j_gene: TRBJ2-1
d_gene: TRBD2
v_gene: TRBV30
abundance: -